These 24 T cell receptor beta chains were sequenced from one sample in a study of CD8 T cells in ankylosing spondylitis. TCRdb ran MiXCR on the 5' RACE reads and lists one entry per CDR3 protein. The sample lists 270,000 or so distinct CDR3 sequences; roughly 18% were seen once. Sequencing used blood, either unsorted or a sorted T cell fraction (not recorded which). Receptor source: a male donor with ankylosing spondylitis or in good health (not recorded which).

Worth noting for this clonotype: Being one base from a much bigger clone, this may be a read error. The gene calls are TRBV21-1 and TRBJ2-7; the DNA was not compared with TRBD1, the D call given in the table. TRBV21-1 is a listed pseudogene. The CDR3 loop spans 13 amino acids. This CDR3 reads CASPRDASYEQYF. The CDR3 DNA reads TGTGCCAGTCCCCGGGACGCCTCCTACGAGCAGTACTTC.

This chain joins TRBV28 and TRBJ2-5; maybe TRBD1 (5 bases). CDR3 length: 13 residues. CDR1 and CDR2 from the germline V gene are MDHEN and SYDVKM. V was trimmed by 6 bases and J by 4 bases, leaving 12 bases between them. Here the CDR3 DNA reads TGTGCCAGCAGCCCAGGGTCCCCAGAGACCCAGTACTTC. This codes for CASSPGSPETQYF.

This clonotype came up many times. The CDR3 sequence: CASSFIGQGISYEQYF. CDR3 bases: TGTGCCAGCAGTTTTATCGGGCAGGGGATATCGTACGAGCAGTACTTC. J is TRBJ2-7 and V is TRBV12-3 or TRBV12-4; D might be TRBD1 (6 bases). The V and J ends lost 3 bases and 4 bases respectively, with 19 bases between them. The CDR3 covers 16 residues.

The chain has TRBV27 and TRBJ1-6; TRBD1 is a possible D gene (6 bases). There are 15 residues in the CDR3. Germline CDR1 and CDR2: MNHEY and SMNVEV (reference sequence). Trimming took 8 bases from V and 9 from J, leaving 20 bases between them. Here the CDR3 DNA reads TGTGCCAGCTCTACCTCAGGGACACCAGGTTCACCCCTCCACTTT. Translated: CASSTSGTPGSPLHF.

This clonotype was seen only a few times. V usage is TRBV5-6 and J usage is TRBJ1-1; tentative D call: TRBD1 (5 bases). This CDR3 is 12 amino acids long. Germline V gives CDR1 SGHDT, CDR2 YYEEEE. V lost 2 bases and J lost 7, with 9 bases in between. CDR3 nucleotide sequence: TGTGCCAGCAGCTTCGAGGGGAATGAAGCTTTCTTT. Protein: CASSFEGNEAFF.

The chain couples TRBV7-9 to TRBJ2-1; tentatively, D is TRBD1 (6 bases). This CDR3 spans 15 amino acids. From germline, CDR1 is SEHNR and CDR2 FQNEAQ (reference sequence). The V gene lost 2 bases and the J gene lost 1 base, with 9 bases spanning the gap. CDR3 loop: CASSLLTGSYNEQFF. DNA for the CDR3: TGTGCCAGCAGCTTATTGACAGGTTCCTACAATGAGCAGTTCTTC.

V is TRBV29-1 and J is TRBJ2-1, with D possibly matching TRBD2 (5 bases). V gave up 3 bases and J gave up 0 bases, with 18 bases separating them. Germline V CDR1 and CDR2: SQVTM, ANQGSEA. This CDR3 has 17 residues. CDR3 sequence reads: CSVDGSERPSSYNEQFF. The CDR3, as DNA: TGCAGCGTTGACGGTAGCGAAAGACCGAGCTCCTACAATGAGCAGTTCTTC.

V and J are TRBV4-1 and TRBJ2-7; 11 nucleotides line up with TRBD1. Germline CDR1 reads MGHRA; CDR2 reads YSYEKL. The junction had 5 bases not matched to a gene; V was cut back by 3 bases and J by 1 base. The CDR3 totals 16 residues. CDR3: CASSQSGTGGSYEQYF. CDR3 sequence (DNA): TGCGCCAGCAGCCAGTCAGGGACAGGGGGATCCTACGAGCAGTACTTC.

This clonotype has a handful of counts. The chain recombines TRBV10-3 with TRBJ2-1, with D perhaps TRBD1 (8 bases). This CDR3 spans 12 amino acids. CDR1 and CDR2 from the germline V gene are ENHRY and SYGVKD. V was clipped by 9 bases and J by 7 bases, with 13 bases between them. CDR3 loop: CAIGQGGNEQFF. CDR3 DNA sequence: TGTGCCATAGGACAGGGAGGGAATGAGCAGTTCTTC.

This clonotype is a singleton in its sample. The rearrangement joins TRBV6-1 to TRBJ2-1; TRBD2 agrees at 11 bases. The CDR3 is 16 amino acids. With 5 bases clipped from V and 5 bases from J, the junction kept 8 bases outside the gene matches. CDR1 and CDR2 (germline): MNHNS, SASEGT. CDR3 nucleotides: TGTGCCAGCAGTCGTCCGACTAGCGGGATCCACAATGAGCAGTTCTTC. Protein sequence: CASSRPTSGIHNEQFF.

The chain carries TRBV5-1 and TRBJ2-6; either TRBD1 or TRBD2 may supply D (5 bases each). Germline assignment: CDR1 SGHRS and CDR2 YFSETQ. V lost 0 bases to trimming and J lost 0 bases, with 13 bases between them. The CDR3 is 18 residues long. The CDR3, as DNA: TGCGCCAGCAGCTTGGCCTTCTCCGGGACCTCTGGGGCCAACGTCCTGACTTTC. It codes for CASSLAFSGTSGANVLTF.

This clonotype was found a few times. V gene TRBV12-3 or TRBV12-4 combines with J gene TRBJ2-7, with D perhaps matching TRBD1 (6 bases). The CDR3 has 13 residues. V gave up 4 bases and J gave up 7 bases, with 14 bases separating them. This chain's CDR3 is CASSSDLGQEQYF. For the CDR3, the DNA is TGTGCCAGCAGTTCCGACCTAGGACAGGAGCAGTACTTC.

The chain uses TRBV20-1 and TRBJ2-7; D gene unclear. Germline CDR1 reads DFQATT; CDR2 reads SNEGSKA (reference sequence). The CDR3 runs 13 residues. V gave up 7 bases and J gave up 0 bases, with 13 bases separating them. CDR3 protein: CSGRVKSSYEQYF. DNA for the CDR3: TGCAGTGGCCGGGTAAAAAGCTCCTACGAGCAGTACTTC.

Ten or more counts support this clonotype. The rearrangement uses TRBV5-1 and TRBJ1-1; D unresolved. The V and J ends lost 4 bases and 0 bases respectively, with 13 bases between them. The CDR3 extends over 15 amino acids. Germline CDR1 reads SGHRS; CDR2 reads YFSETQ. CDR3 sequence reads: CASSQVGNMNTEAFF. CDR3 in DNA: TGCGCCAGCAGCCAGGTCGGAAACATGAACACTGAAGCTTTCTTT.

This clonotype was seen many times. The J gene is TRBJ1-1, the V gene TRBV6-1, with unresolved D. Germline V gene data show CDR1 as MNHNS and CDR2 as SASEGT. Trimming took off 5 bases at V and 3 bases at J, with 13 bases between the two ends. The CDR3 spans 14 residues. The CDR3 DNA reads TGTGCCAGCAGTCTAACAGCCGAATACACTGAAGCTTTCTTT. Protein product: CASSLTAEYTEAFF.

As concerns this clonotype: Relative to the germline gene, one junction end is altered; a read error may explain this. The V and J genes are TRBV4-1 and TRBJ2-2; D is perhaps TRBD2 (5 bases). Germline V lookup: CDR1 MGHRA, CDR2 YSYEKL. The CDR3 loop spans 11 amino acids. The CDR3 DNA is TGCGCCAGCGGAACGGCCGGGGAGCTGGTTTTT. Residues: CASGTAGELVF.

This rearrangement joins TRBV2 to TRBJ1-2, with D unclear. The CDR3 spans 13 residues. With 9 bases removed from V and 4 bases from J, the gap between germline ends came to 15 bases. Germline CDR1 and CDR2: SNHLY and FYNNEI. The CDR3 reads CASRIPEPYGYTF. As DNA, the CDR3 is TGTGCCAGTCGGATCCCAGAACCCTATGGCTACACCTTC.

This chain's CDR3 is CASTPSGRGEQFF. The CDR3 DNA reads as TGTGCCAGCACCCCTAGCGGGAGAGGTGAGCAGTTCTTC. This chain uses TRBV12-3 or TRBV12-4 with TRBJ2-1; TRBD2 agrees at 10 bases. The CDR3 extends over 13 amino acids. Trimming removed 7 bases from V and 9 bases from J; junction bases left unmatched: 6.

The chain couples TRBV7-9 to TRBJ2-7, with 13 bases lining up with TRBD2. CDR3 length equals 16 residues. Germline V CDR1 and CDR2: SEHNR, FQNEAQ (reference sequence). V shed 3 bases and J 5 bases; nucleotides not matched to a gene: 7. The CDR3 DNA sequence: TGTGCCAGCAGCTTCGGACTAGCGGGAGATCAAGACGAGCAGTACTTC. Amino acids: CASSFGLAGDQDEQYF.

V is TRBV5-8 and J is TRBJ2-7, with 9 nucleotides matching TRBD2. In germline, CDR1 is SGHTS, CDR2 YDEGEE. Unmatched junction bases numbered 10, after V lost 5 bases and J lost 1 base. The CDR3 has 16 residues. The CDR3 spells CASSWRRAGGSYEQYF. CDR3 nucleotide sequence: TGTGCCAGCAGTTGGAGGAGGGCGGGGGGGTCCTACGAGCAGTACTTC.

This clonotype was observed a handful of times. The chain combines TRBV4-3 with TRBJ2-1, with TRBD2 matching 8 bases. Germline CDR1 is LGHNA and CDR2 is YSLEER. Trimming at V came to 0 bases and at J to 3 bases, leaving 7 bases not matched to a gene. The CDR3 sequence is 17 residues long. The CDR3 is CASSQETSGLYYNEQFF. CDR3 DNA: TGCGCCAGCAGCCAAGAAACTAGCGGCCTATACTACAATGAGCAGTTCTTC.

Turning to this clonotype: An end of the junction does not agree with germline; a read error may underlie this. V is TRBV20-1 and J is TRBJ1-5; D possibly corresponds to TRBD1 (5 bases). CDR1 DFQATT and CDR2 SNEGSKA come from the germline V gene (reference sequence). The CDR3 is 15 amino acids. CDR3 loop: CSSRDSEGGNQPQHF. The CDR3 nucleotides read TGCAGTTCTAGAGATTCGGAAGGGGGCAATCAGCCCCAGCATTTT.

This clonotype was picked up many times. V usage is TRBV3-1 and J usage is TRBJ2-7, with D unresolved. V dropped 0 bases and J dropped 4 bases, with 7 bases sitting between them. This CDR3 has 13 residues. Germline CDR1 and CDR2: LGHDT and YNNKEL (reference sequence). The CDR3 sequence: CASSQEPSYEQYF. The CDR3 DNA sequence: TGTGCCAGCAGCCAAGAACCCTCGTACGAGCAGTACTTC.

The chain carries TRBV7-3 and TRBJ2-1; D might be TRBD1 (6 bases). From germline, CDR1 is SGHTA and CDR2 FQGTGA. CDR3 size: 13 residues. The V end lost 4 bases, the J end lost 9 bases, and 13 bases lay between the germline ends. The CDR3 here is CASSSIQGSEQFF. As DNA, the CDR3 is TGTGCCAGCAGCTCAATTCAGGGGAGTGAGCAGTTCTTC.